This TCR beta chain was found in a study of blood T cell repertoires in COVID-19. On the study more broadly: Samples taken during acute and convalescent COVID-19 were collected in the United States, Italy and Spain.

The V gene end was trimmed by 4 bases and the J gene end by 5 bases; junction bases not matched to a gene: 10. The CDR3 sequence is 16 residues long. Germline values: CDR1 KGHDR, CDR2 SFDVKD. The protocol was immunoSEQ multiplex PCR, while the TCRdb copy is restricted to in-frame clones and leaves out a portion. The sample consists of fewer than 80,000 clones, roughly nine tenths of them appearing once. What was sequenced was peripheral blood. The TCR comes from a human donor in a cohort sampled during active COVID-19. The rearrangement joins TRBV24-1 to TRBJ2-5; 9 bases fit TRBD2. CDR3: CATSDFIAGVFETQYF. CDR3 in DNA: TGTGCCACCAGTGACTTTATAGCGGGAGTGTTCGAGACCCAGTACTTC.